The 14 T cell receptor beta chains below come from one sample, sequenced in a study of shared clonotypes between healthy human individuals. Measured with immunoSEQ multiplex PCR; TCRdb has only the in-frame clones, and not every one. The sample has about 480,000 clones; roughly 79% are singletons. The sequencing input was PBMCs. The receptors were gathered from a woman in her thirties or forties in good health. Some clones in this sample may be carry-over from other donors' samples.

Only a few counts were recorded for this clone. This rearrangement joins TRBV30 to TRBJ1-1, with a possible D match to TRBD1 (6 bases). Germline lookup yields CDR1 GTSNPN and CDR2 SVGIG (reference sequence). Between the trimmed V and J ends, which lost 7 bases and 0 bases, there was a span of 9 bases. This CDR3 has 12 amino acids. The DNA for the CDR3 is TGTGCCTCAAACAGGGTGAACACTGAAGCTTTCTTT. Amino acids: CASNRVNTEAFF. Complete variable domain (other parts from reference TRBV30 and TRBJ1-1): SQTIHQWPATLVQPVGSPLSLECTVEGTSNPNLYWYRQAAGRGLQLLFYSVGIGQISSEVPQNLSASRPQDRQFILSSKKLLLSDSGFYLCASNRVNTEAFFGQGTRLTVV.

J is TRBJ1-2 and V is TRBV7-2; TRBD1 matches at 7 bases. The V segment lost 5 bases and the J segment 6 bases; nucleotides outside the gene matches: 9. From germline, CDR1 is SGHTA and CDR2 FQGNSA. This CDR3 is built from 14 residues. The CDR3 region has the DNA TGTGCCAGCAGCGTAGACAGGGTTTCGAATGGCTACACCTTC. It yields the protein CASSVDRVSNGYTF. Full variable domain (missing parts from reference TRBV7-2 and TRBJ1-2): GAGVSQSPSNKVTEKGKDVELRCDPISGHTALYWYRQSLGQGLEFLIYFQGNSAPDKSGLPSDRFSAERTGGSVSTLTIQRTQQEDSAVYLCASSVDRVSNGYTFGSGTRLTVV.

The V call is TRBV7-9, the J call TRBJ2-1; D not resolved. Looked up from germline, CDR1 is SEHNR and CDR2 is FQNEAQ (reference sequence). V lost 1 base and J 4 bases, leaving 5 bases between the germline ends. This CDR3 is built from 13 residues. This CDR3 is CASSLGIYNEQFF. The CDR3, as DNA: TGTGCCAGCAGCTTAGGGATTTACAATGAGCAGTTCTTC.

The chain combines TRBV11-2 with TRBJ2-7, with 9 bases lining up with TRBD2. The length of the CDR3 is 15 residues. The germline V gene encodes CDR1 SGHAT and CDR2 FQNNGV. The ends lost 6 bases at V and 4 bases at J; junction bases unmatched: 10. The CDR3 nucleotides are TGTGCCAGCAGGAACCCGGGACTAGCAAAGTACGAGCAGTACTTC. It specifies CASRNPGLAKYEQYF.

A few counts support this clone. The junction does not match germline at one end; this may be a read error. As DNA, the CDR3 is TGTGCCAGCAGCTTAGACAGGGGCTGGCGAGACTTC. Protein sequence: CASSLDRGWRDF. V usage is TRBV6-1 and J usage is TRBJ1-2; 8 bases are a match to TRBD1. The CDR3 extends over 12 amino acids. Germline CDR1 MNHNS, CDR2 SASEGT.

This clone was picked up a small number of times. The chain employs TRBV7-2 and TRBJ2-1, with 7 nucleotides matching TRBD2. CDR3 length: 14 amino acids. The germline gives CDR1 SGHTA, CDR2 FQGNSA. Losses at the gene ends were 0 bases for V and 8 bases for J; bases not matched to a gene: 4. The chain's CDR3 is CASSLAGGPDEQFF. The CDR3 bases are TGTGCCAGCAGCTTAGCGGGAGGGCCCGATGAGCAGTTCTTC.

The gene calls are TRBV6-1 and TRBJ1-3, with TRBD1 matching 7 bases. The CDR3 contains 15 residues. From germline, CDR1 is MNHNS and CDR2 SASEGT. The V segment lost 6 bases and the J segment 4 bases; nucleotides outside the gene matches: 9. DNA of the CDR3: TGTGCCAGCAGCCTCCGGACAGGTTTGGGAAACACCATATATTTT. Its protein is CASSLRTGLGNTIYF.

This clone showed up just once. The gene calls are TRBV23-1 and TRBJ1-1; D remains unclear. TRBV23-1 belongs to the ORF category, with a function that is uncertain. V lost 4 bases, J lost 0 bases, and 15 bases lay in between. This CDR3 has 16 amino acids. CDR3 DNA sequence: TGCGCCAGCAGTCCTCCCGCGGGGTATTTGAACACTGAAGCTTTCTTT. It yields the protein CASSPPAGYLNTEAFF.

V gene TRBV7-3 combines with J gene TRBJ2-5, with TRBD2 matching 7 bases. This CDR3 contains 19 residues. In germline, CDR1 is SGHTA, CDR2 FQGTGA. With V trimmed by 0 bases and J by 4 bases, 17 bases remained unmatched. Written as DNA, the CDR3 is TGTGCCAGCAGCTTAACGTTAAAGGCTAGCGGCAGGAAGGGAGAGACCCAGTACTTC. Translated, it gives CASSLTLKASGRKGETQYF.

The chain carries TRBV9 and TRBJ2-7; D gene ambiguous. V lost 3 bases and J 6 bases, leaving 13 bases between the germline ends. The CDR3 totals 13 residues. Germline loops: CDR1 SGDLS, CDR2 YYNGEE. The CDR3 DNA is TGTGCCAGCAGCGCCCAGCTAGGGCTCGAGCAGTACTTC. Translating it yields CASSAQLGLEQYF.

This chain uses TRBV29-1 with TRBJ2-7, with 11 nucleotides matching TRBD1. V trimming: 4 bases; J trimming: 7 bases; junction bases outside the gene matches: 15. Germline-derived CDR1 and CDR2 are SQVTM and ANQGSEA. The CDR3 is made up of 16 amino acids. The CDR3 reads CSVGKQDRGLIREQYF. In DNA, the CDR3 is TGCAGCGTTGGGAAGCAGGACAGGGGGCTTATACGAGAGCAGTACTTC.

The table lists this clone with a few counts. The genes are TRBV7-9 and TRBJ1-2, with D tentatively TRBD1 (5 bases). Trimming took off 5 bases at V and 8 bases at J, with 12 bases between the two ends. The CDR3 consists of 12 residues. CDR1 and CDR2 (germline): SEHNR, FQNEAQ (reference sequence). The CDR3 here is CASSPLRGGYTF. CDR3 nucleotides: TGTGCCAGCAGCCCCTTGAGGGGAGGCTACACCTTC. The full variable domain, its missing parts supplied by reference TRBV7-9 and TRBJ1-2, is DTGVSQNPRHKITKRGQNVTFRCDPISEHNRLYWYRQTLGQGPEFLTYFQNEAQLEKSRLLSDRFSAERPKGSFSTLEIQRTEQGDSAMYLCASSPLRGGYTFGSGTRLTVV.

V usage is TRBV7-3 and J usage is TRBJ2-1; weak D call: TRBD2 (5 bases). V shed 5 bases and J shed 6 bases, with 14 bases lying between them. Per the germline V gene, CDR1 is SGHTA and CDR2 is FQGTGA. This CDR3 has 14 amino acids. The CDR3 region has the DNA TGTGCCAGCAGCACCTCCCACGGGATCAATGAGCAGTTCTTC. As protein: CASSTSHGINEQFF.

V gene TRBV11-3 combines with J gene TRBJ2-1, with TRBD1 matching 8 bases. The V gene end was trimmed by 8 bases and the J gene end by 7 bases; junction bases not matched to a gene: 4. CDR1 is SGHNT and CDR2 is YENEEA in the germline V gene. CDR3 length: 12 amino acids. The CDR3 is CASGQGRNEQFF. The CDR3 nucleotides read TGTGCCAGCGGACAGGGAAGGAATGAGCAGTTCTTC.